Below are 18 T cell receptor beta chains sequenced from a single sample in a study of blood T cells in healthy people across ages. Next came a second PCR, run for about 6 to 12 cycles, which used a sample-barcoded 5' primer along with a J-beta primer mix. TCRdb independently ran MiXCR on the 5' RACE reads; one entry per CDR3 protein. Counted here are about 780,000 distinct CDR3 sequences, about 46% occurring once; the ten biggest clones make up 18%. Sequencing was performed on blood. These receptors were collected from a man older than 75 in good health.

The rearrangement joins TRBV20-1 to TRBJ2-1; D unclear. Germline CDR1 and CDR2: DFQATT and SNEGSKA (reference sequence). V shed 3 bases and J shed 10 bases, with 13 bases lying between them. The CDR3 loop spans 12 amino acids. The CDR3 region is CSASWLSYEQFF. The CDR3 bases are TGCAGTGCTAGTTGGCTCTCCTACGAGCAGTTCTTC.

The chain is built from TRBV5-1 and TRBJ1-2; no clear D. In germline, CDR1 is SGHRS, CDR2 YFSETQ. The CDR3 is 12 amino acids. Trimming cost V 4 bases and J 2 bases, with 6 bases left between them. CDR3 nucleotides: TGCGCCAGCAGCCCCGAAAACTATGGCTACACCTTC. Residues: CASSPENYGYTF. Filled out from reference TRBV5-1 and TRBJ1-2, the complete variable domain reads KAGVTQTPRYLIKTRGQQVTLSCSPISGHRSVSWYQQTPGQGLQFLFEYFSETQRNKGNFPGRFSGRQFSNSRSEMNVSTLELGDSALYLCASSPENYGYTFGSGTRLTVV.

This clonotype was seen only once. The chain couples TRBV6-1 to TRBJ2-6; D gene ambiguous. The CDR3 runs to 17 residues. Trimming left V 10 bases short and J 0 bases short, with 19 bases between. The germline CDR1 and CDR2 sequences are MNHNS and SASEGT. The CDR3 DNA reads TGTGCCATCCCAACCTACCGGTCTGTCTCTGGGGCCAACGTCCTGACTTTC. As protein: CAIPTYRSVSGANVLTF.

The V call is TRBV15, the J call TRBJ2-1; D not resolved. V lost 0 bases and J 4 bases, leaving 10 bases between the germline ends. Germline CDR1 LNHNV, CDR2 YYDKDF (reference sequence). The CDR3 extends over 15 amino acids. This chain's CDR3 is CATSRDAGPYNEQFF. CDR3 coding DNA: TGTGCCACCAGCAGAGATGCAGGCCCTTACAATGAGCAGTTCTTC.

This rearrangement joins TRBV14 to TRBJ1-3, with unresolved D. CDR1 and CDR2 (germline): SGHDN, FVKESK. Trimming cost V 0 bases and J 0 bases, with 12 bases left between them. The CDR3 contains 17 residues. CDR3 region: CASSQESGQYSGNTIYF. In DNA form, the CDR3 reads TGTGCCAGCAGCCAAGAGTCAGGCCAATACTCTGGAAACACCATATATTTT.

The CDR3: CASSRVQWGADTGELFF. As DNA, the CDR3 is TGCGCCAGCAGCCGAGTTCAGTGGGGGGCTGACACCGGGGAGCTGTTTTTT. J is TRBJ2-2 and V is TRBV4-1, with D perhaps assigned TRBD1 or TRBD2 (6 bases each). CDR1 is MGHRA, CDR2 YSYEKL, per germline. V dropped 4 bases and J dropped 3 bases, with 18 bases sitting between them. This CDR3 has 17 residues.

This chain links TRBV5-6 with TRBJ2-1, with D possibly being TRBD1 or TRBD2 (5 bases each). This CDR3 region has 16 residues. Trimming stripped 3 bases from V and 10 bases from J, with 23 bases between. Germline V gene data show CDR1 as SGHDT and CDR2 as YYEEEE. The CDR3 region has the DNA TGTGCCAGCAGCTCCTCGGGACGCCGCCTAATTTACGAGCAGTTCTTC. This sequence encodes CASSSSGRRLIYEQFF.

This rearrangement joins TRBV20-1 to TRBJ2-7, with 13 bases identical to TRBD2. The CDR3 extends over 13 amino acids. Germline V gene sequence: CDR1 DFQATT, CDR2 SNEGSKA (reference sequence). The CDR3: CSASGLAGYEQYF. The CDR3 DNA follows: TGCAGCGCCTCGGGACTAGCGGGGTACGAGCAGTACTTC.

V gene TRBV12-3 or TRBV12-4 combines with J gene TRBJ1-5; possible D gene TRBD1, 6 bases. There are 13 residues in the CDR3. Trimming took off 5 bases at V and 7 bases at J, with 12 bases between the two ends. The CDR3 bases are TGTGCCAGCAGTAAACAGGGTCTCCAGCCCCAGCATTTT. It specifies CASSKQGLQPQHF.

The chain couples TRBV7-2 to TRBJ2-3, with TRBD2 matching 12 bases. V was pared by 6 bases and J by 4 bases, with 11 bases of the junction left unmatched. Germline loops: CDR1 SGHTA, CDR2 FQGNSA. This CDR3 comprises 17 residues. Here the CDR3 DNA reads TGTGCCAGCAGTCCCCAATCTAGCGGGAGGGTCTCAGATACGCAGTATTTT. Translating gives CASSPQSSGRVSDTQYF.

This chain connects TRBV29-1 to TRBJ2-3, with D possibly TRBD2 on 6 matching bases. The CDR3 runs to 11 residues. V lost 7 bases, J lost 7 bases, and 12 bases lay in between. Germline V CDR1 and CDR2: SQVTM, ANQGSEA. CDR3 nucleotides: TGCAGCGCCCCCGGAGGGAATACGCAGTATTTT. Translation: CSAPGGNTQYF.

There are many counts of this clonotype. V and J are TRBV12-3 or TRBV12-4 and TRBJ2-1, with 7 bases that match TRBD2. The CDR3 has 15 amino acids. J lost 6 bases, V lost 10 bases, and 15 bases had no gene match. CDR3 protein: CAISTETSPINEQFF. CDR3 DNA sequence: TGTGCCATATCTACCGAGACTAGCCCAATCAATGAGCAGTTCTTC.

This chain connects TRBV7-9 to TRBJ1-2, with no clear D. Trimming removed 1 base at V and 4 bases at J, with 10 bases between. The CDR3 has 14 residues. The germline V gene has CDR1 SEHNR and CDR2 FQNEAQ (reference sequence). The CDR3 DNA follows: TGTGCCAGCAGCTTAGGGGAGGAGTCCTATGGCTACACCTTC. This codes for CASSLGEESYGYTF.

A single count supports this clonotype. V usage is TRBV5-1 and J usage is TRBJ2-3, with D tentatively TRBD2 (6 bases). V lost 6 bases and J 6 bases, leaving 20 bases between the germline ends. The CDR3 spans 15 residues. Germline V gene sequence: CDR1 SGHRS, CDR2 YFSETQ. The CDR3 sequence: CASTGGGQKGDTQYF. The CDR3 DNA is TGCGCCAGCACCGGGGGTGGCCAGAAGGGGGATACGCAGTATTTT.

This clonotype was recorded a few times. V gene TRBV19 combines with J gene TRBJ2-5; D possibly matches TRBD1 or TRBD2 (5 bases each). CDR1 is LNHDA and CDR2 is SQIVND in the germline V gene (reference sequence). CDR3 length: 14 amino acids. V dropped 3 bases and J dropped 2 bases, with 10 bases sitting between them. The CDR3 loop reads CASSMGDWQETQYF. CDR3 sequence (DNA): TGTGCCAGTAGTATGGGGGATTGGCAAGAGACCCAGTACTTC.

This clonotype was seen at least ten times. The chain uses TRBV7-9 and TRBJ1-2; D possibly corresponds to TRBD1 (6 bases). Between the trimmed V and J ends, which lost 5 bases and 6 bases, there was a span of 16 bases. In germline, CDR1 is SEHNR, CDR2 FQNEAQ (reference sequence). The CDR3 consists of 14 residues. CDR3 amino acids: CASSPGGTLNGYTF. CDR3 nucleotide sequence: TGTGCCAGCAGCCCTGGCGGGACACTAAATGGCTACACCTTC. Full variable domain (remainder filled in from reference TRBV7-9 and TRBJ1-2): DTGVSQNPRHKITKRGQNVTFRCDPISEHNRLYWYRQTLGQGPEFLTYFQNEAQLEKSRLLSDRFSAERPKGSFSTLEIQRTEQGDSAMYLCASSPGGTLNGYTFGSGTRLTVV.

This chain connects TRBV20-1 to TRBJ2-1; D gene uncertain. TRBJ2-7 explains the end of the DNA better; the J call may be wrong. Germline-derived CDR1 and CDR2 are DFQATT and SNEGSKA (reference sequence). The CDR3 has 14 residues. The CDR3 DNA follows: TGCAGTGCGCCCGACAACTTTGCCTACAATGAGCAGTACTTC. Translating it yields CSAPDNFAYNEQYF.

The chain combines TRBV3-1 with TRBJ2-1, with a possible D match to TRBD2 (6 bases). Trimming pared 8 bases from V and 7 bases from J, leaving 12 bases between. The germline V gene encodes CDR1 LGHDT and CDR2 YNNKEL (reference sequence). This CDR3 comprises 12 residues. CDR3 coding DNA: TGTGCCAGCCGAATAGGAGGGAATGAGCAGTTCTTC. Protein product: CASRIGGNEQFF.